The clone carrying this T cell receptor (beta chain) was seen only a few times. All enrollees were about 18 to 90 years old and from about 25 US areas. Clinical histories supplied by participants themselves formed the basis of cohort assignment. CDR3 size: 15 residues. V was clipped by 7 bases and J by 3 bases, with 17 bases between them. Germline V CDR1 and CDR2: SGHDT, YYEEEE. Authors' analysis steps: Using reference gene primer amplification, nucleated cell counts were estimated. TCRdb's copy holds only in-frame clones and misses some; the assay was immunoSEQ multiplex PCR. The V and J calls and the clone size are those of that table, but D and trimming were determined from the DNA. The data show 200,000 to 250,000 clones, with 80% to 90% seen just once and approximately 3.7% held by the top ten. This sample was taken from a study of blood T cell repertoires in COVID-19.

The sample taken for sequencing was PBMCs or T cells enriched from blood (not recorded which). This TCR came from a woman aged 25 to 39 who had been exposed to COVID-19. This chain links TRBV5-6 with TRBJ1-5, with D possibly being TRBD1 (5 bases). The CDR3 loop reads CASSKTGRDNQPQHF. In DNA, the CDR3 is TGTGCCAGCTCCAAAACCGGCAGGGACAATCAGCCCCAGCATTTT.